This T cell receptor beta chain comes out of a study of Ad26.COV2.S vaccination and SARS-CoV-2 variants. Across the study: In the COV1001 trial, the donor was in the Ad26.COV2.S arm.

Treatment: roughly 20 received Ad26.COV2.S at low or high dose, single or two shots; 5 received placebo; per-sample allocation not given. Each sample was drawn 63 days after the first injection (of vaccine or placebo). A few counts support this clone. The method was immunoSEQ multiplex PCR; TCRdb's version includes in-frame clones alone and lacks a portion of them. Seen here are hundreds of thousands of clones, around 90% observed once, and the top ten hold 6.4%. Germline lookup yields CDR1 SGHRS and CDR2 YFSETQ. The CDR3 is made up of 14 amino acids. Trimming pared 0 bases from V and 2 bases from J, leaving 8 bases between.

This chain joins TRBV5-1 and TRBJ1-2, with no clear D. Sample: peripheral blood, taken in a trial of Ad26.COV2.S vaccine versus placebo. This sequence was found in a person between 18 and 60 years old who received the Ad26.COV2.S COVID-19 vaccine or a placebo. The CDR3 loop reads CASSLEVRNYGYTF. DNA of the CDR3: TGCGCCAGCAGCTTGGAGGTGAGAAACTATGGCTACACCTTC.